These 20 T cell receptor beta chains originate from one sample sequenced in a study of cytomegalovirus exposure and HLA in healthy donors. TCRdb's copy holds only in-frame clones and misses some; the assay was immunoSEQ multiplex PCR. The table includes 150,000 to 200,000 clones, 86% detected once. The specimen was PBMCs. These TCRs come from a man aged 30 to 39 in good health and CMV-seropositive.

The chain combines TRBV5-5 with TRBJ2-5; D unresolved. The CDR3 loop spans 13 amino acids. Trimming left V 2 bases short and J 0 bases short, with 5 bases between. Germline V lookup: CDR1 SGHKS, CDR2 YYEKEE (reference sequence). The CDR3 DNA reads as TGTGCCAGCAGCTTAGTATACCAAGAGACCCAGTACTTC. This translates into CASSLVYQETQYF.

This sequence joins TRBV4-3 and TRBJ2-7; D possibly corresponds to TRBD1 (5 bases). The CDR3 length is 15 residues. Germline CDR1 reads LGHNA; CDR2 reads YSLEER. V lost 2 bases and J 2 bases, leaving 13 bases between the germline ends. CDR3 in DNA: TGCGCCAGCAGCCAAAGAGAAGGGGTTGCCTACGAGCAGTACTTC. This gives the protein CASSQREGVAYEQYF.

This chain links TRBV5-6 with TRBJ2-2, with a possible D match to TRBD2 (5 bases). CDR3 length equals 13 residues. The germline CDR1 and CDR2 sequences are SGHDT and YYEEEE. V was pared by 2 bases and J by 5 bases, with 7 bases between. The CDR3 nucleotides are TGTGCCAGCAGCTTTACTAGTACCGGGGAGCTGTTTTTT. Translation: CASSFTSTGELFF. Full variable domain (missing parts from reference TRBV5-6 and TRBJ2-2): DAGVTQSPTHLIKTRGQQVTLRCSPKSGHDTVSWYQQALGQGPQFIFQYYEEEERQRGNFPDRFSGHQFPNYSSELNVNALLLGDSALYLCASSFTSTGELFFGEGSRLTVL.

The chain has TRBV6-5 and TRBJ2-1, with D uncertain. Germline V gives CDR1 MNHEY, CDR2 SVGAGI. This CDR3 has 14 residues. The V end lost 5 bases, the J end lost 4 bases, and 12 bases lay between the germline ends. CDR3 DNA sequence: TGTGCCAGCAGTCCCCCGGGTGAATACAATGAGCAGTTCTTC. Translating gives CASSPPGEYNEQFF.

V usage is TRBV11-3 and J usage is TRBJ2-2; D may be TRBD2 (6 bases). V was shortened by 5 bases and J by 9 bases, with 16 bases between the two germline ends. The CDR3 extends over 14 amino acids. Germline values: CDR1 SGHNT, CDR2 YENEEA. Written as DNA, the CDR3 is TGTGCCAGCAGCCCCGACGGACTAAACAGGGAGCTGTTTTTT. Translating gives CASSPDGLNRELFF.

V gene TRBV5-1 combines with J gene TRBJ2-3; 9 positions agree with TRBD2. This CDR3 is built from 17 residues. Trimming removed 4 bases from V and 0 bases from J; junction bases left unmatched: 9. Germline loops: CDR1 SGHRS, CDR2 YFSETQ. DNA for the CDR3: TGCGCCAGCAGCGAAAGCGGGGGGATCCCTAGCACAGATACGCAGTATTTT. Residues: CASSESGGIPSTDTQYF.

This chain joins TRBV19 and TRBJ2-4, with D tentatively TRBD1 (5 bases). Germline V gene data show CDR1 as LNHDA and CDR2 as SQIVND (reference sequence). The CDR3 covers 16 residues. V dropped 5 bases and J dropped 0 bases, with 14 bases sitting between them. The CDR3 is CASSENDRLAKNIQYF. The CDR3 DNA follows: TGTGCCAGTAGTGAGAACGACAGACTAGCCAAAAACATTCAGTACTTC. Variable domain in full (rest from reference TRBV19 and TRBJ2-4): DGGITQSPKYLFRKEGQNVTLSCEQNLNHDAMYWYRQDPGQGLRLIYYSQIVNDFQKGDIAEGYSVSREKKESFPLTVTSAQKNPTAFYLCASSENDRLAKNIQYFGAGTRLSVL.

The chain links TRBV14 to TRBJ2-7; D gene ambiguous. Germline-derived CDR1 and CDR2 are SGHDN and FVKESK. V was clipped by 1 base and J by 5 bases, with 3 bases between them. The CDR3 has 11 residues. The CDR3 region has the DNA TGTGCCAGCAGCCAAGTGAACGAGCAGTACTTC. Protein: CASSQVNEQYF.

The chain uses TRBV19 and TRBJ2-5; 9 nucleotides align to TRBD1. Losses at the gene ends were 2 bases for V and 4 bases for J; bases not matched to a gene: 5. Germline V lookup: CDR1 LNHDA, CDR2 SQIVND (reference sequence). This CDR3 contains 15 residues. The CDR3 loop reads CASSIPGTGLETQYF. CDR3 nucleotides: TGTGCCAGTAGTATACCCGGGACAGGGTTAGAGACCCAGTACTTC.

The chain employs TRBV7-8 and TRBJ1-6, with D perhaps TRBD1 (5 bases). The CDR3 consists of 15 residues. Germline V lookup: CDR1 SGHVS, CDR2 FQNEAQ. V was pared by 1 base and J by 6 bases, with 10 bases between. CDR3: CASSLVAGSNSPLHF. CDR3 in DNA: TGTGCCAGCAGCTTAGTCGCAGGGAGTAATTCACCCCTCCACTTT.

The chain employs TRBV6-5 and TRBJ2-5; possibly TRBD1 for D (6 bases). The germline V gene has CDR1 MNHEY and CDR2 SVGAGI. CDR3 length equals 14 residues. Trimming cost V 7 bases and J 0 bases, with 12 bases left between them. For the CDR3, the DNA is TGTGCCAGCATTGGGACAACGTACCAAGAGACCCAGTACTTC. Its protein product is CASIGTTYQETQYF.

This chain's CDR3 is CASSFYRSQETQYF. CDR3 nucleotide sequence: TGTGCCAGCAGCTTTTATAGGAGCCAAGAGACCCAGTACTTC. The chain has TRBV5-5 and TRBJ2-5; no definite D call. V gave up 2 bases and J gave up 1 base, with 9 bases separating them. Per the germline V gene, CDR1 is SGHKS and CDR2 is YYEKEE (reference sequence). This CDR3 is 14 amino acids long. Combining the CDR3 with reference TRBV5-5 and TRBJ2-5 gives the whole variable domain DAGVTQSPTHLIKTRGQQVTLRCSPISGHKSVSWYQQVLGQGPQFIFQYYEKEERGRGNFPDRFSARQFPNYSSELNVNALLLGDSALYLCASSFYRSQETQYFGPGTRLLVL.

V usage is TRBV9 and J usage is TRBJ1-6, with D possibly TRBD1 on 5 matching bases. Trimming stripped 0 bases from V and 8 bases from J, with 9 bases between. CDR3 length equals 14 residues. Germline V gene lookup returns CDR1 SGDLS and CDR2 YYNGEE. For the CDR3, the DNA is TGTGCCAGCAGCGTAGGAGGGGCGGATTCACCCCTCCACTTT. The encoded protein is CASSVGGADSPLHF.

The chain is built from TRBV28 and TRBJ2-5, with 9 bases lining up with TRBD1. Germline CDR1 and CDR2: MDHEN and SYDVKM. V trimming: 2 bases; J trimming: 4 bases; junction bases outside the gene matches: 2. CDR3 size: 14 residues. The DNA of the CDR3 is TGTGCCAGCAGTTTACAGACAGGGGGAGAGACCCAGTACTTC. It translates to CASSLQTGGETQYF.

In its sample, this clone was seen a few times. The J gene is TRBJ1-6, the V gene TRBV2; a possible D gene is TRBD1 (6 bases). The CDR3 runs 12 residues. Deletions cut 6 bases from V and 11 bases from J, with 11 bases between. Per the germline V gene, CDR1 is SNHLY and CDR2 is FYNNEI. CDR3 sequence (DNA): TGTGCCAGCAGCAGAAACAGGGCACCCCTCCACTTT. Its translation is CASSRNRAPLHF. Drawing the rest from reference TRBV2 and TRBJ1-6, the complete variable domain is EPEVTQTPSHQVTQMGQEVILRCVPISNHLYFYWYRQILGQKVEFLVSFYNNEISEKSEIFDDQFSVERPDGSNFTLKIRSTKLEDSAMYFCASSRNRAPLHFGNGTRLTVT.

The rearrangement links TRBV28 to TRBJ1-5; no definite D call. V was cut by 7 bases and J by 7 bases, with 17 bases left in between. Germline lookup yields CDR1 MDHEN and CDR2 SYDVKM. This CDR3 has 14 amino acids. The chain's CDR3 is CASTEGRLGQPQHF. In DNA form, the CDR3 reads TGTGCCAGCACCGAAGGGAGGTTAGGACAGCCCCAGCATTTT.

The chain carries TRBV15 and TRBJ2-7; tentatively, D is TRBD1 (6 bases). V dropped 0 bases and J dropped 1 base, with 10 bases sitting between them. CDR1 is LNHNV, CDR2 YYDKDF, per germline (reference sequence). This CDR3 spans 15 amino acids. CDR3 in amino acids: CATSRDRQGSYEQYF. CDR3 sequence (DNA): TGTGCCACCAGCAGAGATCGCCAGGGGTCCTACGAGCAGTACTTC.

This clone was counted only a few times. The chain is built from TRBV6-5 and TRBJ1-2; 8 positions agree with TRBD1. This CDR3 region has 14 residues. J was trimmed by 4 bases and V by 6 bases; bases with no gene match: 7. CDR1 is MNHEY, CDR2 SVGAGI, per germline. The CDR3 loop reads CASRGQGLVYGYTF. The CDR3 nucleotides read TGTGCCAGCAGAGGACAGGGTCTAGTCTATGGCTACACCTTC.

V gene TRBV5-1 combines with J gene TRBJ2-1; D is possibly TRBD1 or TRBD2 (5 bases each). Germline CDR1 is SGHRS and CDR2 is YFSETQ. The CDR3 runs 13 residues. Trimming left V 7 bases short and J 6 bases short, with 14 bases between. In DNA, the CDR3 is TGCGCCAGCCGGGACCAGATGAGCAATGAGCAGTTCTTC. Amino acid sequence: CASRDQMSNEQFF.

V usage is TRBV6-5 and J usage is TRBJ2-7; D is uncertain. The CDR3 contains 14 residues. CDR1 and CDR2 (germline): MNHEY, SVGAGI. V lost 6 bases to trimming and J lost 3 bases, with 15 bases between them. The CDR3 coding sequence is TGTGCCAGCAGCCCCGCACCCTCTCTCTACGAGCAGTACTTC. This translates into CASSPAPSLYEQYF.